This TCR beta chain was found in a study of response to subunit inactivated influenza vaccine. TCRdb itself ran the RT-PCR reads through MiXCR, one entry per CDR3 protein. This table holds a few hundred thousand distinct CDR3 sequences, roughly 12% found once. Trimming shortened V by 4 bases and J by 1 base, and 14 bases separated the two germline ends. The CDR3 is made up of 15 amino acids. The germline CDR1 and CDR2 sequences are LNHDA and SQIVND (reference sequence). These data also featured in a second study, about T cells expressing NK-cell markers. That report notes: In generating TCR beta cDNA, 5'RACE template switching with UMIs was used. The contribution of dominant NKG2C+ clonotypes to CD8+ T cells in roughly 6 donors was about 1.0-7.0%. The same clonotypes also predominated in the CD3+CD56-NKG2C+ fraction of several donors.

This chain links TRBV19 with TRBJ2-7, with a tentative D call TRBD1 (6 bases). This receptor was identified in a man over 45 who received an inactivated influenza vaccine. The sequenced sample was PBMCs from blood, obtained on the day of vaccination. CDR3 coding DNA: TGTGCCAGTAGTACCCTGGAAGGGGGTTCCTACGAGCAGTACTTC. Protein: CASSTLEGGSYEQYF.